One sample yielded the 7 T cell receptor beta chains listed below, sequenced in a study of blood T cells in healthy people across ages. Primed by a sample-barcoded 5' primer and a J-beta primer mix, a second PCR proceeded for about 7 to 11 cycles. A single record per CDR3 protein comes from TCRdb applying MiXCR to the 5' RACE reads. The data show around 580,000 distinct CDR3 sequences, with roughly 48% seen just once and around 24% held by the top ten. The specimen was blood. These receptors all come from an elderly man in good health.

The chain joins TRBV5-1 to TRBJ2-7; 8 bases align to TRBD1. The DNA matches TRBJ2-4 better at its end, which makes the J call doubtful. CDR1 SGHRS and CDR2 YFSETQ come from the germline V gene. This CDR3 region has 15 residues. The CDR3, as DNA: TGCGCCAGCAGCCTTGCAGGGGGCGCGGGGAACATTCAGTACTTC. Translating it yields CASSLAGGAGNIQYF.

The chain joins TRBV20-1 to TRBJ1-1, with D tentatively TRBD1 (5 bases). CDR1 and CDR2 (germline): DFQATT, SNEGSKA (reference sequence). The CDR3 length is 13 residues. The V end lost 6 bases, the J end lost 4 bases, and 15 bases lay between the germline ends. CDR3 DNA sequence: TGCAGTGCCACGAAAGGGGCAGGCACTGAAGCTTTCTTT. As protein: CSATKGAGTEAFF.

This clonotype was found a few times. The V and J genes are TRBV7-9 and TRBJ1-2; tentatively, D is TRBD1 (6 bases). V was cut by 5 bases and J by 6 bases, with 13 bases left in between. The CDR3 covers 13 residues. Germline-derived CDR1 and CDR2 are SEHNR and FQNEAQ (reference sequence). CDR3 amino acids: CASSVQGLDGYTF. The DNA for the CDR3 is TGTGCCAGCAGCGTACAGGGTTTAGATGGCTACACCTTC.

This chain connects TRBV20-1 to TRBJ2-7; a possible D gene is TRBD2 (6 bases). Germline CDR1 is DFQATT and CDR2 is SNEGSKA (reference sequence). The CDR3 is 14 amino acids. V was clipped by 5 bases and J by 3 bases, with 17 bases between them. CDR3 nucleotide sequence: TGCAGTGCTCCTTCCGGCGGGGCCAACTACGAGCAGTACTTC. This gives the protein CSAPSGGANYEQYF.

This clonotype was counted many times. The J gene is TRBJ2-1, the V gene TRBV6-6; tentatively, D is TRBD1 (5 bases). Trimming removed 7 bases from V and 5 bases from J, with 18 bases in between. Germline V gene data show CDR1 as MNHNY and CDR2 as SVGAGI (reference sequence). The CDR3 covers 15 residues. The CDR3 region is CASTLRAGVHNEQFF. For the CDR3, the DNA is TGTGCCAGCACCCTCAGGGCTGGGGTTCACAATGAGCAGTTCTTC.

Regarding this clonotype: Since a much larger clone is just one base distant, this may be a read error. V and J are TRBV29-1 and TRBJ2-5; D is undetermined. Germline V lookup: CDR1 SQVTM, CDR2 ANQGSEA. The CDR3 sequence is 14 residues long. V was pared by 3 bases and J by 11 bases, with 22 bases between. CDR3 sequence reads: CSVEVPTSPNEQYF. The CDR3 DNA sequence: TGCAGCGTTGAGGTCCCGACAAGCCCCAATGAGCAGTACTTC.

This clonotype was seen a few times. The chain employs TRBV5-1 and TRBJ2-1, with D possibly being TRBD2 (5 bases). The CDR3 has 17 amino acids. Looked up from germline, CDR1 is SGHRS and CDR2 is YFSETQ. Between the trimmed V and J ends, which lost 2 bases and 7 bases, there was a span of 22 bases. CDR3 sequence reads: CASSLRPVGADPNEQFF. CDR3 nucleotides: TGCGCCAGCAGCTTACGTCCGGTGGGAGCGGACCCTAATGAGCAGTTCTTC.